This record looks at one T cell receptor beta chain sequence and its context. Clones were read by immunoSEQ multiplex PCR, and TCRdb kept only the in-frame ones, dropping some. Of roughly 75,000 clones in the sample, roughly 91% were seen once. These data belong to a study of T cell changes during pregnancy in multiple sclerosis. CDR1 is MNHEY, CDR2 SVGAGI, per germline. The trim removed 5 bases at V and 6 bases at J, leaving 4 bases unmatched. The CDR3 runs to 14 residues. The clonotype was recovered from a female donor in good health, enrolled as a control in a pregnancy study. Source: peripheral blood, taken after pregnancy. The V and J genes are TRBV6-5 and TRBJ2-7; TRBD2 agrees at 13 bases. The DNA for the CDR3 is TGTGCCAGCAGTCCGTGGACTAGCGGGAGCGAGCAGTACTTC. Translating it yields CASSPWTSGSEQYF.